The clone carrying this TCR beta chain was seen at least ten times. Its antigen is as yet unknown. These data belong to a study of regulatory T cells in long-lasting Graves disease. Whole-study results and caveats: Persistent Graves' patients showed reduced TCR diversity versus newly diagnosed patients. It was in persistent disease that TRBV28, TRBJ1-2 and TRBJ2-5 were favored. New patients shared around 1,000 public clonotypes, and persistent patients shared more, with a few thousand.

Construction of TCR beta libraries relied on iRepertoire HTBI primers and on Arm-PCR targeting CDR3 regions. TCRdb ran MiXCR on the multiplex PCR reads and lists one entry per CDR3 protein. Of a few hundred thousand distinct CDR3 sequences listed, less than 25% are singletons. Germline CDR1 is SGHTA and CDR2 is FQGNSA. The CDR3 length is 13 residues. The V end lost 5 bases, the J end lost 4 bases, and 11 bases lay between the germline ends. Sample time point: persistent/refractory GD, antithyroid drugs over 5 years with positive TRAb. Preparation of the TCR library used RNA extracted from PBMCs. This TCR came from a female donor with Graves disease. This specimen consisted of peripheral blood mononuclear cells (PBMCs), obtained when the disease was refractory, from a patient treated with antithyroid drugs. V usage is TRBV7-2 and J usage is TRBJ1-2; D is unclear. The CDR3 sequence is CASSAAGSYGYTF. The DNA for the CDR3 is TGTGCCAGCAGCGCGGCGGGGTCCTATGGCTACACCTTC.